The 21 T cell receptor beta chains below come from one sample, sequenced in a study of shared clonotypes between healthy human individuals. Sequencing was performed with immunoSEQ multiplex PCR; in TCRdb, only in-frame clones are kept and a portion is missing. The sample records approximately 740,000 clones, almost 95% being singletons. Naivety among CD8 cells was defined by CD45RO negativity and positive CCR7 selection, thereby excluding terminally differentiated effector memory CD45RA+ cells. The source material was naive CD8+ T cells sorted from blood. The origin of the receptors is a man aged 30 to 39 in good health.

As regards this clone: The sample holds other DNA sequences that translate to the same CDR3. This chain uses TRBV29-1 with TRBJ2-2, with D perhaps being TRBD1 or TRBD2 (5 bases each). The CDR3 extends over 12 amino acids. The V end lost 4 bases, the J end lost 5 bases, and 8 bases lay between the germline ends. Looked up from germline, CDR1 is SQVTM and CDR2 is ANQGSEA. The CDR3 DNA is TGCAGCGTTGTAGGGGAGACCGGGGAGCTGTTTTTT. Protein: CSVVGETGELFF.

The chain couples TRBV19 to TRBJ2-5; 8 bases are a match to TRBD2. The ends lost 6 bases at V and 4 bases at J; junction bases unmatched: 7. Germline CDR1 is LNHDA and CDR2 is SQIVND (reference sequence). This CDR3 has 14 residues. The CDR3, as DNA: TGTGCCAGTAGCAATAGCGGGATCCGAGAGACCCAGTACTTC. Amino acids: CASSNSGIRETQYF.

The chain employs TRBV6-5 and TRBJ1-2, with D possibly matching TRBD1 (6 bases). CDR1 and CDR2 from the germline V gene are MNHEY and SVGAGI. The V and J ends lost 5 bases and 4 bases respectively, with 14 bases between them. The CDR3 loop spans 14 amino acids. CDR3 protein: CASSPPGQSYGYTF. The CDR3 nucleotides read TGTGCCAGCAGTCCCCCCGGACAGAGCTATGGCTACACCTTC.

The J gene is TRBJ2-1, the V gene TRBV27; no clear D. The CDR3 spans 13 residues. V was shortened by 3 bases and J by 3 bases, with 6 bases between the two germline ends. Germline CDR1 is MNHEY and CDR2 is SMNVEV (reference sequence). CDR3 nucleotides: TGTGCCAGCAGTTTTTTTGACTACAATGAGCAGTTCTTC. Its protein is CASSFFDYNEQFF.

The chain carries TRBV7-9 and TRBJ1-5; tentative D call: TRBD1 (5 bases). V was pared by 5 bases and J by 7 bases, with 18 bases between. The germline CDR1 and CDR2 sequences are SEHNR and FQNEAQ (reference sequence). The CDR3 has 15 residues. The CDR3 nucleotides are TGTGCCAGCAGCACCAGCAGGGAAAGCGGCCAGCCCCAGCATTTT. Protein product: CASSTSRESGQPQHF.

The chain carries TRBV5-5 and TRBJ2-7; tentatively, D is TRBD1 (6 bases). Trimming removed 8 bases from V and 3 bases from J, with 18 bases in between. This CDR3 is 14 amino acids long. Germline CDR1 and CDR2: SGHKS and YYEKEE (reference sequence). The CDR3 bases are TGTGCCAGAAGAAAACAGGGTACGGTCTACGAGCAGTACTTC. Protein product: CARRKQGTVYEQYF.

CDR3 protein: CASSLELRETQYF. CDR3 coding DNA: TGTGCCAGCAGCTTAGAGCTGAGGGAGACCCAGTACTTC. The chain has TRBV7-8 and TRBJ2-5; D uncertain. The V end lost 1 base, the J end lost 5 bases, and 8 bases lay between the germline ends. This CDR3 has 13 amino acids. Per the germline V gene, CDR1 is SGHVS and CDR2 is FQNEAQ.

The chain links TRBV7-5 to TRBJ2-3; the D call in the table, TRBD2, was not verified against the DNA. TRBV7-5 is a pseudogene locus. CDR3 length: 16 amino acids. The CDR3 region is CANPLTSGIGTDTQYF. As DNA, the CDR3 is TGTGCCAACCCGTTGACTAGCGGGATCGGCACAGATACGCAGTATTTT.

On this clone itself: The sample has other DNA sequences that encode this CDR3 too. The CDR3 DNA is TGTGCCAGCAGTTTAGGGACTTCGGGTACCGGGGAGCTGTTTTTT. It yields the protein CASSLGTSGTGELFF. V usage is TRBV27 and J usage is TRBJ2-2; maybe TRBD2 (6 bases). The CDR3 extends over 15 amino acids. The V gene's germline CDR1 is MNHEY and CDR2 SMNVEV (reference sequence). The ends were cut back, 2 bases at V and 5 bases at J, with 12 bases in the middle.

CDR3 region: CAAPSSGSRTGELFF. CDR3 coding DNA: TGTGCCGCTCCATCAAGCGGGAGCAGAACCGGGGAGCTGTTTTTT. The V call is TRBV27, the J call TRBJ2-2; 8 nucleotides align to TRBD2. The V gene's germline CDR1 is MNHEY and CDR2 SMNVEV (reference sequence). The ends lost 11 bases at V and 5 bases at J; junction bases unmatched: 13. The CDR3 covers 15 residues.

The chain uses TRBV28 and TRBJ1-5; 9 nucleotides agree with TRBD1. V was pared by 10 bases and J by 3 bases, with 10 bases of the junction left unmatched. The length of the CDR3 is 15 residues. Per the germline V gene, CDR1 is MDHEN and CDR2 is SYDVKM. CDR3 in amino acids: CATARTGGINQPQHF. The DNA of the CDR3 is TGTGCCACCGCCCGCACAGGGGGCATCAATCAGCCCCAGCATTTT.

This clone was counted once. The rearrangement links TRBV9 to TRBJ2-7, with D possibly called TRBD1 or TRBD2 (5 bases each). In germline, CDR1 is SGDLS, CDR2 YYNGEE. The CDR3 is 15 amino acids. Trimming removed 1 base from V and 7 bases from J, with 18 bases in between. The CDR3 region has the DNA TGTGCCAGCAGCGTACGGGCAGAGTTTTGGGGGGAGCAGTACTTC. Protein sequence: CASSVRAEFWGEQYF.

The V call is TRBV28, the J call TRBJ2-6, with D perhaps matching TRBD1 (5 bases). Trimming shortened V by 1 base and J by 2 bases, and 12 bases separated the two germline ends. This CDR3 is built from 17 residues. CDR1 and CDR2 (germline): MDHEN, SYDVKM. CDR3 amino acids: CASSLSHSGTGANVLTF. The CDR3 coding sequence is TGTGCCAGCAGTTTATCCCATTCAGGGACTGGGGCCAACGTCCTGACTTTC.

A single count supports this clone. V gene TRBV7-8 combines with J gene TRBJ2-1, with 7 bases matching TRBD2. The CDR3 spans 14 residues. The junction had 3 bases not matched to a gene; V was cut back by 2 bases and J by 5 bases. Germline V gives CDR1 SGHVS, CDR2 FQNEAQ. CDR3 in amino acids: CASSLNLADNEQFF. CDR3 in DNA: TGTGCCAGCAGCTTAAACCTAGCGGACAATGAGCAGTTCTTC.

As DNA, the CDR3 is TGCGCCAGCAGTGAGTCCCAAGGTTCTTACTATGGCTACACCTTC. It specifies CASSESQGSYYGYTF. The chain recombines TRBV10-2 with TRBJ1-2; no clear D gene. Germline loops: CDR1 WSHSY, CDR2 SAAADI. The CDR3 sequence is 15 residues long. Trimming shortened V by 0 bases and J by 3 bases, and 11 bases separated the two germline ends.

The chain links TRBV11-2 to TRBJ2-7; D remains ambiguous. This CDR3 region has 17 residues. Trimming took 5 bases from V and 4 from J, leaving 24 bases between them. Germline CDR1 reads SGHAT; CDR2 reads FQNNGV. CDR3 sequence reads: CASSHNSGSTEEYEQYF. The CDR3 DNA reads as TGTGCCAGCAGCCATAATTCCGGGTCCACCGAGGAATACGAGCAGTACTTC.

This chain uses TRBV28 with TRBJ2-1; 9 bases align to TRBD2. The CDR3 is 16 amino acids. CDR1 MDHEN and CDR2 SYDVKM come from the germline V gene. Trimming cost V 4 bases and J 4 bases; bases outside gene matches: 8. The CDR3: CASSSGTSRRYNEQFF. The CDR3 DNA reads TGTGCCAGCAGTTCAGGGACTAGCCGACGGTACAATGAGCAGTTCTTC. Variable domain in full (rest from reference TRBV28 and TRBJ2-1): DVKVTQSSRYLVKRTGEKVFLECVQDMDHENMFWYRQDPGLGLRLIYFSYDVKMKEKGDIPEGYSVSREKKERFSLILESASTNQTSMYLCASSSGTSRRYNEQFFGPGTRLTVL.

With regard to this clone: The sample carries other DNA sequences with the same CDR3. The chain employs TRBV4-1 and TRBJ1-5, with D uncertain. V was trimmed by 1 base and J by 2 bases, leaving 3 bases between them. This CDR3 region has 13 residues. Germline V gene lookup returns CDR1 MGHRA and CDR2 YSYEKL. The DNA for the CDR3 is TGCGCCAGCAGCCAAGTGGGCAATCAGCCCCAGCATTTT. It codes for CASSQVGNQPQHF.

CDR3 DNA sequence: TGTGCCACCAGGGAGGGAACCACAGATACGCAGTATTTT. Translated, it gives CATREGTTDTQYF. The genes are TRBV15 and TRBJ2-3, with D possibly TRBD2 on 6 matching bases. Germline-derived CDR1 and CDR2 are LNHNV and YYDKDF (reference sequence). This CDR3 spans 13 amino acids. The V end lost 6 bases, the J end lost 2 bases, and 9 bases lay between the germline ends.

This chain uses TRBV15 with TRBJ1-2; D remains ambiguous. Germline-derived CDR1 and CDR2 are LNHNV and YYDKDF (reference sequence). CDR3 length equals 15 residues. V was trimmed by 3 bases and J by 0 bases, leaving 11 bases between them. In DNA, the CDR3 is TGTGCCACCAGCAGTGTACGCACGACTAACTATGGCTACACCTTC. The encoded protein is CATSSVRTTNYGYTF.

CDR3 in DNA: TGTGCCACCAGCAGAGATGCAGGGACCGGGGAGCTGTTTTTT. Amino acids: CATSRDAGTGELFF. V and J are TRBV15 and TRBJ2-2; D possibly corresponds to TRBD1 (5 bases). Germline V lookup: CDR1 LNHNV, CDR2 YYDKDF (reference sequence). CDR3 length: 14 residues. Trimming pared 0 bases from V and 5 bases from J, leaving 7 bases between.